This entry lists 5 T cell receptor beta chains sequenced from one sample in a study of regulatory T cells in long-lasting Graves disease. Time point specified: newly diagnosed GD, antithyroid drugs for less than 3 months. Scientists built the TCR library using RNA that was extracted from PBMCs. With iRepertoire HTBI primers and Arm-PCR of CDR3 regions, TCR beta libraries were built. TCRdb re-called the multiplex PCR reads with MiXCR, one entry per CDR3 protein. Of 510,000 or so distinct CDR3 sequences detected, more than 10% appear once; the ten largest clones hold roughly 8.2%. Separately, the same data were catalogued under a study of T cells in Graves' hyperthyroidism and ophthalmopathy.

The sequenced sample was peripheral blood mononuclear cells (PBMCs), obtained at new diagnosis, from a patient treated with antithyroid drugs. Source of these receptors: a woman aged 25 to 39 with Graves disease.

This clonotype was seen repeatedly, ten times or more. This chain joins TRBV15 and TRBJ1-3, with D maybe TRBD1 (5 bases). Germline V CDR1 and CDR2: LNHNV, YYDKDF (reference sequence). The CDR3 runs 16 residues. Trimming took 2 bases from V and 1 from J, leaving 12 bases between them. The CDR3 region is CATSRSRGGSGNTIYF. The CDR3 coding sequence is TGTGCCACCAGCAGATCTCGCGGGGGTTCTGGAAACACCATATATTTT.

This clonotype has at least ten counts. This rearrangement joins TRBV6-1 to TRBJ1-6, with D unclear. CDR1 and CDR2 from the germline V gene are MNHNS and SASEGT. The CDR3 has 15 residues. V was pared by 4 bases and J by 10 bases, with 17 bases between. The CDR3 region has the DNA TGTGCCAGCAGTGCCACTTCCAGCCTGCAGTCACCCCTCCACTTT. Its translation is CASSATSSLQSPLHF.

At least ten counts were recorded for this clonotype. The gene calls are TRBV11-3 and TRBJ2-2; either TRBD1 or TRBD2 may supply D (5 bases each). The germline V gene has CDR1 SGHNT and CDR2 YENEEA. This CDR3 comprises 14 residues. V lost 2 bases, J lost 6 bases, and 10 bases lay in between. The CDR3 DNA follows: TGTGCCAGCAGCTTAATTGGGGGTTCCGGGGAGCTGTTTTTT. Translated, it gives CASSLIGGSGELFF.

This clonotype was counted ten times or more. The chain combines TRBV12-3 or TRBV12-4 with TRBJ1-5; 7 positions agree with TRBD1. J gave up 4 bases and V 3 bases, and 9 bases lay outside the gene matches. This CDR3 region has 16 residues. The CDR3 loop is CASSLRGQNLNQPQHF. CDR3 sequence (DNA): TGTGCCAGCAGTTTGAGGGGACAGAATCTTAATCAGCCCCAGCATTTT.

The V and J genes are TRBV10-2 and TRBJ2-1, with 8 bases that match TRBD2. Germline V lookup: CDR1 WSHSY, CDR2 SAAADI. J was trimmed by 4 bases and V by 1 base; bases with no gene match: 6. The CDR3 is 16 residues long. CDR3 bases: TGCGCCAGCAGTGAGTGGTTTAGCGGGACTTACAATGAGCAGTTCTTC. This encodes CASSEWFSGTYNEQFF.